A selection of T cell receptor beta chains follows, all from one sample in a study of identical twins. In TCRdb, the 5' RACE reads were re-called with MiXCR into one record per CDR3 protein. The data contain 450,000 or so distinct CDR3 sequences, approximately 24% of them singletons. This sample was shared with a second study, whose subject was T cells expressing NK-cell markers.

Sequenced sample: CD4+ T cells sorted from blood. These receptors all come from a young woman in good health. CDR3s include the opening cysteine and the closing phenylalanine or tryptophan. A D gene is named only where the DNA matches it firmly. A row's size may be missing; if present it is once, few, many or a size class.

abundance	v_gene	j_gene	d_gene	CDR3aa	CDR3nt
-	TRBV4-1	TRBJ2-7	-	CASSQDPEGEQYF	TGCGCCAGCAGCCAAGATCCGGAGGGCGAGCAGTACTTC
few	TRBV7-2	TRBJ2-1	TRBD2	CASSQPRDYRVEQFF	TGTGCCAGCAGCCAGCCCCGGGACTACCGGGTTGAGCAGTTCTTC
-	TRBV6-1	TRBJ2-3	TRBD2	CASSPGQTSEIDTQYF	TGTGCCAGCAGCCCGGGGCAGACTAGCGAGATAGATACGCAGTATTTT
-	TRBV5-1	TRBJ1-1	-	CASRGLGEAFF	TGCGCCAGCAGGGGGTTGGGTGAAGCTTTCTTT
few	TRBV7-9	TRBJ2-1	-	CASSPGRDEQFF	TGTGCCAGCAGCCCTGGACGGGATGAGCAGTTCTTC
few	TRBV10-3	TRBJ2-1	-	CAISEVGSGNEQFF	TGTGCCATCAGTGAGGTCGGGAGCGGCAATGAGCAGTTCTTC
-	TRBV6-5	TRBJ2-7	TRBD2	CASSYFDTGGGREQYF	TGTGCCAGCAGTTACTTCGACACGGGAGGGGGTCGCGAGCAGTACTTC
few	TRBV5-1	TRBJ2-5	-	CATTGTDQETQYF	TGCGCCACCACGGGGACGGACCAAGAGACCCAGTACTTC
few	TRBV5-1	TRBJ2-1	TRBD2	CASSLGAAGAVDEQFF	TGCGCCAGCAGCTTGGGTGCCGCGGGAGCGGTGGATGAGCAGTTCTTC
-	TRBV11-2	TRBJ2-1	TRBD2	CASSSNSGRSYNEQFF	TGTGCCAGCAGCTCTAATAGCGGGAGGTCCTACAATGAGCAGTTCTTC
-	TRBV5-1	TRBJ1-2	-	CASRSTGYGYTF	TGCGCCAGCCGCTCGACAGGCTATGGCTACACCTTC